Listed below are T cell receptor beta chains from one sample, sequenced in a study of cytomegalovirus exposure and HLA in healthy donors. Profiled with immunoSEQ multiplex PCR; TCRdb holds only in-frame clones, not every one. The sample has fewer than 150,000 clones. Sequencing was performed on PBMCs. Source of these receptors: a man aged 18 to 35 in good health and CMV-seronegative. Each CDR3 is given with its conserved first and last residue. A D gene is named only where the DNA matches it firmly.

v_gene: TRBV6-6; d_gene: TRBD1; j_gene: TRBJ1-5; CDR3aa: CASRGDRVSRPQHF; CDR3nt: TGTGCCAGCAGGGGGGACAGGGTTAGTAGGCCCCAGCATTTT
v_gene: TRBV19; d_gene: TRBD1; j_gene: TRBJ1-2; CDR3aa: CASRGQGAFANYGYTF; CDR3nt: TGTGCCAGTAGGGGGCAGGGGGCCTTCGCTAACTATGGCTACACCTTC
v_gene: TRBV13; d_gene: NA; j_gene: TRBJ1-2; CDR3aa: CAVRGTNYGYTF; CDR3nt: TGTGCCGTCAGAGGGACAAACTATGGCTACACCTTC
v_gene: TRBV5-1; d_gene: TRBD2; j_gene: TRBJ2-7; CDR3aa: CASSSGLAGGPGSYEQYF; CDR3nt: TGCGCCAGCAGCTCCGGACTAGCGGGAGGGCCAGGATCATACGAGCAGTACTTC
v_gene: TRBV11-2; d_gene: TRBD1; j_gene: TRBJ1-1; CDR3aa: CASSPQTGGSTEAFF; CDR3nt: TGTGCCAGCAGCCCCCAAACAGGGGGTAGCACTGAAGCTTTCTTT
v_gene: TRBV6-6; d_gene: NA; j_gene: TRBJ1-2; CDR3aa: CASSYLGRGGYTF; CDR3nt: TGTGCCAGCAGTTACTTGGGGCGAGGTGGCTACACCTTC
v_gene: TRBV28; d_gene: NA; j_gene: TRBJ2-5; CDR3aa: CASSLSPGQPLQETQYF; CDR3nt: TGTGCCAGCAGTTTATCCCCAGGACAACCGCTTCAAGAGACCCAGTACTTC
v_gene: TRBV7-9; d_gene: TRBD1; j_gene: TRBJ1-1; CDR3aa: CASSLGQGALNTEAFF; CDR3nt: TGTGCCAGCAGCTTAGGCCAGGGGGCTCTGAACACTGAAGCTTTCTTT
v_gene: TRBV6-5; d_gene: TRBD1; j_gene: TRBJ1-1; CDR3aa: CASSPDRGRNTEAFF; CDR3nt: TGTGCCAGCAGTCCTGACAGGGGGCGTAACACTGAAGCTTTCTTT
v_gene: TRBV10-3; d_gene: NA; j_gene: TRBJ1-1; CDR3aa: CAISDETPNTEAFF; CDR3nt: TGTGCCATCAGTGACGAGACACCTAACACTGAAGCTTTCTTT
v_gene: TRBV19; d_gene: NA; j_gene: TRBJ1-6; CDR3aa: CASKNGNSPLHF; CDR3nt: TGTGCCAGTAAGAACGGGAATTCACCCCTCCACTTT
v_gene: TRBV4-2; d_gene: TRBD1; j_gene: TRBJ2-2; CDR3aa: CASSQGTGNTGELFF; CDR3nt: TGTGCCAGCAGCCAAGGGACAGGGAACACCGGGGAGCTGTTTTTT
v_gene: TRBV28; d_gene: TRBD1; j_gene: TRBJ2-3; CDR3aa: CASSLYRRTGSVGYTDTQYF; CDR3nt: TGTGCCAGCAGTTTATACCGGCGGACAGGGTCGGTGGGTTACACAGATACGCAGTATTTT
v_gene: TRBV27; d_gene: TRBD2; j_gene: TRBJ2-1; CDR3aa: CASSSPSGRVNEQFF; CDR3nt: TGTGCCAGCAGTTCCCCGAGCGGGAGGGTCAATGAGCAGTTCTTC
v_gene: TRBV19; d_gene: TRBD2; j_gene: TRBJ2-1; CDR3aa: CASQTSTSGRGNEQFF; CDR3nt: TGTGCCAGTCAAACCTCGACTAGCGGGAGGGGAAATGAGCAGTTCTTC
v_gene: TRBV5-1; d_gene: NA; j_gene: TRBJ2-1; CDR3aa: CASSLDSSSYNEQFF; CDR3nt: TGCGCCAGCAGCTTAGACTCGAGCTCCTACAATGAGCAGTTCTTC
v_gene: TRBV6-1; d_gene: TRBD1; j_gene: TRBJ1-5; CDR3aa: CASSASSGTASLPQHF; CDR3nt: TGTGCCAGCAGTGCTAGCTCCGGGACAGCTTCTTTACCCCAGCATTTT
v_gene: TRBV5-1; d_gene: TRBD2; j_gene: TRBJ2-2; CDR3aa: CASSAVVGGRVAGELFF; CDR3nt: TGCGCCAGCAGCGCCGTCGTGGGCGGGAGGGTCGCCGGGGAGCTGTTTTTT
v_gene: TRBV10-3; d_gene: NA; j_gene: TRBJ1-3; CDR3aa: CAISENAGARPSSGNTIYF; CDR3nt: TGTGCCATCAGTGAGAACGCTGGGGCCAGGCCGAGCTCTGGAAACACCATATATTTT
v_gene: TRBV6-5; d_gene: NA; j_gene: TRBJ1-4; CDR3aa: CASSSSGRTNEKLFF; CDR3nt: TGTGCCAGCAGTTCCTCGGGGAGGACTAATGAAAAACTGTTTTTT